Sequencing of this T cell receptor (beta chain) was carried out in a study of cytomegalovirus exposure and HLA in healthy donors. The study ran its PCR with 60 Vbeta and 13 Jbeta primers. Only in-frame clones appear in the TCRdb table, and some are missing; sequencing was by immunoSEQ multiplex PCR. The table shows 75,000 to 90,000 clones, with around 82% occurring only once. The CDR3 runs to 16 residues. The trim removed 5 bases at V and 3 bases at J, leaving 6 bases unmatched. Germline-derived CDR1 and CDR2 are SGHVS and FNYEAQ. Points on this clone: Its antigen is unidentified.

Study-wide results and limits: It was reported that TCR beta sequences correctly inferred the HLA-A and HLA-B alleles for most subjects. Fewer N-insertions than the approximately 700-donor mean were reportedly shown by an Asian-associated ancestry cluster in a later analysis.

The donors gave bone marrow, and they were healthy. The clonotype comes from a man in his fifties or sixties in good health and CMV-seronegative. The chain has TRBV7-6 and TRBJ2-1; 11 bases match TRBD2. Source material: PBMCs. CDR3: CASSPSSGGGYNEQFF. The CDR3 coding sequence is TGTGCCAGCAGCCCAAGTAGCGGGGGGGGCTACAATGAGCAGTTCTTC.